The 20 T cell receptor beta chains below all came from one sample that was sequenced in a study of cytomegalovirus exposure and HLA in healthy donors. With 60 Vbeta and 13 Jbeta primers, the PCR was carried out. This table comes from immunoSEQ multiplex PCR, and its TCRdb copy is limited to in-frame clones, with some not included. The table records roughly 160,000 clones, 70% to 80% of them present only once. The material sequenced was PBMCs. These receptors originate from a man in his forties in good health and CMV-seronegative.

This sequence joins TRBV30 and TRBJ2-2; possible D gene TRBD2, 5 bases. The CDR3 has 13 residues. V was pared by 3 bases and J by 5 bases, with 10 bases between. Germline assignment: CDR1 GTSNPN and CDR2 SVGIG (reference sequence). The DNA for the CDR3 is TGTGCCTGGAGCCTCGGACTGACCGGGGAGCTGTTTTTT. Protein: CAWSLGLTGELFF. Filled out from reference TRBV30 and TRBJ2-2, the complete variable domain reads SQTIHQWPATLVQPVGSPLSLECTVEGTSNPNLYWYRQAAGRGLQLLFYSVGIGQISSEVPQNLSASRPQDRQFILSSKKLLLSDSGFYLCAWSLGLTGELFFGEGSRLTVL.

In DNA form, the CDR3 reads TGTGCCAGCAGCCGACAGGTGGAAGGGAGCTACACCTTC. Translated, it gives CASSRQVEGSYTF. The chain combines TRBV16 with TRBJ1-2; the D gene is possibly TRBD1 (6 bases). Germline CDR1 and CDR2: KGHSY and FQNENV. The germline V and J ends were trimmed by 4 bases and 9 bases, with 15 bases remaining between them. The CDR3 runs to 13 residues.

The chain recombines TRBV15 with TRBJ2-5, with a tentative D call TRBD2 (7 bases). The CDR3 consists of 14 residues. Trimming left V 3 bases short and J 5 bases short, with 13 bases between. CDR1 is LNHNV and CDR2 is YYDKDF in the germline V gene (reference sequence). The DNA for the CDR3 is TGTGCCACCAGCAGGGGGGGGACACTCGAGACCCAGTACTTC. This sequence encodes CATSRGGTLETQYF.

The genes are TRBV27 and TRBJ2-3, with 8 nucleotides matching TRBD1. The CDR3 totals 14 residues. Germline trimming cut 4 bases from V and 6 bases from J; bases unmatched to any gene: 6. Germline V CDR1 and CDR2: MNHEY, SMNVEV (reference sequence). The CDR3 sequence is CASSSTGGRDTQYF. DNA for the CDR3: TGTGCCAGCAGTTCAACAGGGGGGAGGGATACGCAGTATTTT.

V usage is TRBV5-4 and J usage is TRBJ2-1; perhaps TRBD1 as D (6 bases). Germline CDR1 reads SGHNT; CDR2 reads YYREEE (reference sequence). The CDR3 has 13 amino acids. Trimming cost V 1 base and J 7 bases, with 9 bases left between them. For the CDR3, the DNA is TGTGCCAGCAGCTTGACAGGGTCGAATGAGCAGTTCTTC. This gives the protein CASSLTGSNEQFF. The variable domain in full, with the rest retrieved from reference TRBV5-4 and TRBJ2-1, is ETGVTQSPTHLIKTRGQQVTLRCSSQSGHNTVSWYQQALGQGPQFIFQYYREEENGRGNFPPRFSGLQFPNYSSELNVNALELDDSALYLCASSLTGSNEQFFGPGTRLTVL.

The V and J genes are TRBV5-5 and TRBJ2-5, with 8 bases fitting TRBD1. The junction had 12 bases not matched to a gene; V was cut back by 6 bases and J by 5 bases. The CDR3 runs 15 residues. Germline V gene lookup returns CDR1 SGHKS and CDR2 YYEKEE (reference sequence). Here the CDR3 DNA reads TGTGCCAGCATCAAAGGACAGGGCGTGTTGGAGACCCAGTACTTC. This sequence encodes CASIKGQGVLETQYF.

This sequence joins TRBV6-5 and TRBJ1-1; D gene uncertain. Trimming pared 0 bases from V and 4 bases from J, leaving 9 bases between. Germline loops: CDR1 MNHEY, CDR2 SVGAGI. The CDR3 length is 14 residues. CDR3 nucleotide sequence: TGTGCCAGCAGTTACTCCCTCCGGAGCACTGAAGCTTTCTTT. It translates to CASSYSLRSTEAFF.

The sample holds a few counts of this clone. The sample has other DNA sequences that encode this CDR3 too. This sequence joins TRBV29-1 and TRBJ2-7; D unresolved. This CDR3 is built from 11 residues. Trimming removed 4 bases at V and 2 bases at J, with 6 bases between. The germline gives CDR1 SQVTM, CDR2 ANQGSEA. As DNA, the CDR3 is TGCAGCGTTGGACGGGCCTACGAGCAGTACTTC. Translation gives CSVGRAYEQYF.

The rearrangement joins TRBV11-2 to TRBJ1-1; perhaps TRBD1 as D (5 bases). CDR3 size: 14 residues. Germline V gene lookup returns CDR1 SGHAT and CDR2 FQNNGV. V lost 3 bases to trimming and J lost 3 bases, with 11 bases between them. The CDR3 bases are TGTGCCAGCAGCTTTGGAGGGGCGGACACTGAAGCTTTCTTT. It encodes CASSFGGADTEAFF. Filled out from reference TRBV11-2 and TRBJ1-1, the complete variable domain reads EAGVAQSPRYKIIEKRQSVAFWCNPISGHATLYWYQQILGQGPKLLIQFQNNGVVDDSQLPKDRFSAERLKGVDSTLKIQPAKLEDSAVYLCASSFGGADTEAFFGQGTRLTVV.

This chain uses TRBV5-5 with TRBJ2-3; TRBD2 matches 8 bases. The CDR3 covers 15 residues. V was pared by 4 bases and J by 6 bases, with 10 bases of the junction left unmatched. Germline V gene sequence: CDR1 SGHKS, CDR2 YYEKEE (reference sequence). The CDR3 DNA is TGTGCCAGCAGCAAAATAGCGGGAAGGGGGGATACGCAGTATTTT. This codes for CASSKIAGRGDTQYF.

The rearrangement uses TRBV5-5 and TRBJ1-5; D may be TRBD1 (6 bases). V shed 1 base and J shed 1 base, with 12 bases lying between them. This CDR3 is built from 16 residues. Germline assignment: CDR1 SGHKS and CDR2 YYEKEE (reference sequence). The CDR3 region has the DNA TGTGCCAGCAGCTTGTGGCCCGGGACAAGCAATCAGCCCCAGCATTTT. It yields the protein CASSLWPGTSNQPQHF.

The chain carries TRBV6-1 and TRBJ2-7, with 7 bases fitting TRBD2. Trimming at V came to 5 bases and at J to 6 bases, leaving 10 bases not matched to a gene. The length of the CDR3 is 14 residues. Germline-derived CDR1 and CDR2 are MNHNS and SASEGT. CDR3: CASSLGLEIGEQYF. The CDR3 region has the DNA TGTGCCAGCAGTTTAGGACTAGAAATTGGCGAGCAGTACTTC.

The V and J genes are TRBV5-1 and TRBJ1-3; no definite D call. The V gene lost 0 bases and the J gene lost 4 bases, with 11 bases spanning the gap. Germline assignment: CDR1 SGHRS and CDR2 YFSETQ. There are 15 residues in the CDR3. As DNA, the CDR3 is TGCGCCAGCAGCTTGGGGGCCGGAGGGGGAAACACCATATATTTT. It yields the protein CASSLGAGGGNTIYF.

The CDR3 sequence is CASSILGSRLAGQYF. Written as DNA, the CDR3 is TGTGCCAGTAGTATACTCGGTTCGCGACTAGCGGGACAGTACTTC. The gene calls are TRBV19 and TRBJ2-4; 11 nucleotides match TRBD2. Germline values: CDR1 LNHDA, CDR2 SQIVND (reference sequence). CDR3 length: 15 residues. The junction had 10 bases not matched to a gene; V was cut back by 2 bases and J by 13 bases.

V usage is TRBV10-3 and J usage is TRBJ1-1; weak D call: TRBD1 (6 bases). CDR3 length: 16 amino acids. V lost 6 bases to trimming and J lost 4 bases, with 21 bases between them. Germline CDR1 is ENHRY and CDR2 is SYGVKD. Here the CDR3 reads CAIRGNIQGFFTEAFF. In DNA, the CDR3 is TGTGCCATCAGAGGGAATATACAGGGCTTCTTCACTGAAGCTTTCTTT.

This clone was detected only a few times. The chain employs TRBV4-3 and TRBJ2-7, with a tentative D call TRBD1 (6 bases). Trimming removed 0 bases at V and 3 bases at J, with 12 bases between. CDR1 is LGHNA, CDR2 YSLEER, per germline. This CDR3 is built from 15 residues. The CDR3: CASSQEGGQHYEQYF. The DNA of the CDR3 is TGCGCCAGCAGCCAAGAGGGCGGACAGCACTACGAGCAGTACTTC.

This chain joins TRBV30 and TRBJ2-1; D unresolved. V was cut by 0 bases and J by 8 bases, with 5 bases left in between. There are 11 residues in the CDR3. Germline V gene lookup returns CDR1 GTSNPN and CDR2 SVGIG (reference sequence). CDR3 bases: TGTGCCTGGAGTGTACGCGATGAGCAGTTCTTC. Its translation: CAWSVRDEQFF.

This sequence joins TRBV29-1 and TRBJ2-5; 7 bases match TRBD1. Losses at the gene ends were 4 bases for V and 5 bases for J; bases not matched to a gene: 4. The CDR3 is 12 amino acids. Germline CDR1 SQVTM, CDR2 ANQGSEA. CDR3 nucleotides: TGCAGCGTTGTAAGGGGGCCCGAGACCCAGTACTTC. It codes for CSVVRGPETQYF.

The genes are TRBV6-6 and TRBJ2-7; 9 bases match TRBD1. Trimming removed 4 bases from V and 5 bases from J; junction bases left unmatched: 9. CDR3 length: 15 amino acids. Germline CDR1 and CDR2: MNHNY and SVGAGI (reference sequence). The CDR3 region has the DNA TGTGCCAGCAGTTCCCCCGACAGGGGGTCCAACGAGCAGTACTTC. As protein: CASSSPDRGSNEQYF.

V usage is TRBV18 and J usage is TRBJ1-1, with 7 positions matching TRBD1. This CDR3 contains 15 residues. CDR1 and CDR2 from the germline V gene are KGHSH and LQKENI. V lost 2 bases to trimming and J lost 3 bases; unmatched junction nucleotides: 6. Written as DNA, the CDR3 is TGTGCCAGCTCACCAGACAGGGCGGAGGACACTGAAGCTTTCTTT. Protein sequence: CASSPDRAEDTEAFF.